This entry lists 14 T cell receptor beta chains sequenced from one sample in a study of naive and memory T cell subsets. Study-wide findings and caveats: Naive repertoires, especially CD8, held a few larger clonotypes, possibly memory cells re-expressing CD45RA.

The antigens these receptors bind are not known. Two oligonucleotides, mixed equimolar, formed the beta constant-region primer covering TRBC1 and TRBC2. Nested alpha and beta constant-region primers with the SP2 primer drove four PCR rounds on ligated cDNA. TCRdb ran MiXCR on the UMI-ligation and nested PCR reads and lists one entry per CDR3 protein. The sample lists over 110,000 distinct CDR3 sequences, roughly a fifth occurring once. The material sequenced was naive CD8+ T cells from blood. Every receptor here comes from a human donor in good health.

CDR3 DNA sequence: TGCAGCGTTGAAGACCAACTAGACAGGGACGGCTACACCTTC. Translating gives CSVEDQLDRDGYTF. J is TRBJ1-2 and V is TRBV29-1; TRBD1 agrees at 7 bases. V lost 0 bases and J lost 8; bases outside the gene matches: 9. Looked up from germline, CDR1 is SQVTM and CDR2 is ANQGSEA. CDR3 size: 14 residues. The full variable domain, rest sourced from reference TRBV29-1 and TRBJ1-2, is SAVISQKPSRDICQRGTSLTIQCQVDSQVTMMFWYRQQPGQSLTLIATANQGSEATYESGFVIDKFPISRPNLTFSTLTVSNMSPEDSSIYLCSVEDQLDRDGYTFGSGTRLTVV.

This clonotype was counted only a few times. The V gene is TRBV2, the J gene TRBJ2-7; 7 bases are a match to TRBD2. The germline V gene has CDR1 SNHLY and CDR2 FYNNEI. The CDR3 is made up of 16 amino acids. The V and J ends lost 8 bases and 0 bases, in that order; junction bases with no gene match: 13. The CDR3 sequence: CASGPDSGYSSYEQYF. For the CDR3, the DNA is TGTGCCAGCGGGCCGGATAGCGGGTACAGCTCCTACGAGCAGTACTTC.

This clonotype was picked up a small number of times. CDR3 in DNA: TGCGCCAGCAGCCATCGGGACTTTTCTAGCACAGATACGCAGTATTTT. Protein sequence: CASSHRDFSSTDTQYF. This sequence joins TRBV4-1 and TRBJ2-3; a possible D gene is TRBD2 (6 bases). CDR3 length equals 16 residues. CDR1 is MGHRA, CDR2 YSYEKL, per germline. Trimming took 3 bases from V and 0 from J, leaving 13 bases between them.

This clonotype was detected a few times. The chain uses TRBV20-1 and TRBJ2-3; no reliable D call. Looked up from germline, CDR1 is DFQATT and CDR2 is SNEGSKA (reference sequence). This CDR3 comprises 11 residues. V was trimmed by 5 bases and J by 11 bases, leaving 14 bases between them. The CDR3 DNA sequence: TGCAGTGCTTACAGTGGCCCGTGGCAGTATTTT. Encoded protein: CSAYSGPWQYF.

V gene TRBV28 combines with J gene TRBJ1-2, with D maybe TRBD1 (5 bases). This CDR3 is built from 18 residues. Germline V gene lookup returns CDR1 MDHEN and CDR2 SYDVKM. V was clipped by 5 bases and J by 4 bases, with 26 bases between them. CDR3 in DNA: TGTGCCAGCAGTCTTCTAGGGGAGGGACCGACAGAGTCCTATGGCTACACCTTC. Translation gives CASSLLGEGPTESYGYTF.

The chain recombines TRBV20-1 with TRBJ2-7; the D is unclear. Germline assignment: CDR1 DFQATT and CDR2 SNEGSKA (reference sequence). The CDR3 loop spans 11 amino acids. V shed 5 bases and J shed 0 bases, with 5 bases lying between them. The CDR3 sequence is CSAFNSYEQYF. Written as DNA, the CDR3 is TGCAGTGCTTTTAACTCCTACGAGCAGTACTTC.

V usage is TRBV4-3 and J usage is TRBJ2-6; D is unclear. V lost 3 bases to trimming and J lost 0 bases, with 6 bases between them. The CDR3 is 15 amino acids. Germline CDR1 is LGHNA and CDR2 is YSLEER. CDR3 protein: CASSQGNSGANVLTF. CDR3 DNA: TGCGCCAGCAGCCAGGGTAACTCTGGGGCCAACGTCCTGACTTTC.

In its sample, this clonotype was seen many times. The rearrangement joins TRBV27 to TRBJ1-1; perhaps TRBD1 as D (6 bases). V lost 6 bases and J lost 3, with 11 bases in between. The CDR3 covers 13 residues. The germline V gene has CDR1 MNHEY and CDR2 SMNVEV (reference sequence). The CDR3 is CASSLGGDTEAFF. CDR3 nucleotides: TGTGCCAGCAGCCTAGGGGGGGACACTGAAGCTTTCTTT.

This chain joins TRBV25-1 and TRBJ2-7; D is undetermined. Germline values: CDR1 MGHDK, CDR2 SYGVNS. The length of the CDR3 is 14 residues. Trimming took 4 bases from V and 4 from J, leaving 14 bases between them. CDR3 coding DNA: TGTGCCAGCAGTGTTGGGGTCCTTTTTTACGAGCAGTACTTC. Translating gives CASSVGVLFYEQYF.

The genes are TRBV28 and TRBJ1-2; TRBD1 matches at 9 bases. After removal of 7 bases from V and 6 bases from J, the junction contained 12 bases not matched to a gene. Germline assignment: CDR1 MDHEN and CDR2 SYDVKM. CDR3 size: 15 residues. The CDR3 here is CASKTYTGGADGYTF. DNA for the CDR3: TGTGCCAGCAAGACCTATACAGGGGGCGCGGATGGCTACACCTTC.

This chain links TRBV7-6 with TRBJ1-2; D is uncertain. Germline lookup yields CDR1 SGHVS and CDR2 FNYEAQ. The ends were cut back, 5 bases at V and 4 bases at J, with 8 bases in the middle. This CDR3 has 12 residues. The CDR3 is CASSLEGYGYTF. As DNA, the CDR3 is TGTGCCAGCAGCCTTGAAGGCTATGGCTACACCTTC.

The chain joins TRBV7-9 to TRBJ2-7; 10 positions match TRBD2. The CDR3 sequence is 13 residues long. The trim removed 5 bases at V and 5 bases at J, leaving 3 bases unmatched. Germline CDR1 is SEHNR and CDR2 is FQNEAQ (reference sequence). The CDR3 sequence is CASSPGTSDEQYF. In nucleotides, the CDR3 is TGTGCCAGCAGCCCGGGGACTAGCGACGAGCAGTACTTC.

V gene TRBV12-3 or TRBV12-4 combines with J gene TRBJ1-6; TRBD1 agrees at 8 bases. The CDR3 consists of 14 residues. After removal of 4 bases from V and 7 bases from J, the junction contained 3 bases not matched to a gene. The CDR3: CASSSGTGNSPLHF. In DNA, the CDR3 is TGTGCCAGCAGTTCCGGGACAGGAAATTCACCCCTCCACTTT.

The chain recombines TRBV4-3 with TRBJ2-4; D ambiguous. Per germline, CDR1 LGHNA and CDR2 YSLEER. V dropped 0 bases and J dropped 7 bases, with 4 bases sitting between them. The CDR3 is 12 amino acids. The CDR3 region is CASSQDYNIQYF. DNA for the CDR3: TGCGCCAGCAGCCAAGATTATAACATTCAGTACTTC.